The text below deals with one T cell receptor beta chain. These data are taken from a study of T cell responses to AZD1222 COVID-19 vaccine. Clones were sequenced by immunoSEQ multiplex PCR, and TCRdb holds only the in-frame ones, with some missing. The table lists about 120,000 clones, 80% to 90% of them singletons. CDR1 is ENHRY and CDR2 is SYGVKD in the germline V gene. This CDR3 spans 14 amino acids. Trimming removed 6 bases from V and 4 bases from J; junction bases left unmatched: 8. The sequence was collected from an adult in good health. The V call is TRBV10-3, the J call TRBJ1-1; TRBD1 aligns across 7 bases. This specimen consisted of peripheral blood, obtained on day 0 of AZD1222 vaccination. The chain's CDR3 is CAIREIDRATEAFF. In DNA, the CDR3 is TGTGCCATCAGAGAAATAGACAGGGCCACTGAAGCTTTCTTT.